Presented here are 8 T cell receptor beta chains from one specimen sequenced in a study of CD8 T cells in Susac syndrome. An amount of RNA that ranged from roughly 0.45 to 1 ug was reverse transcribed with random hexamers. TCRdb redid the calling of the immunoSEQ multiplex PCR reads with MiXCR, one entry per CDR3 protein. This table has 100,000 to 150,000 distinct CDR3 sequences, more than 80% appearing once. Sequencing was carried out using CD8+ T cells from PBMCs. These receptors all come from a human donor with multiple sclerosis.

The V call is TRBV12-3 or TRBV12-4, the J call TRBJ2-7; tentative D call: TRBD2 (6 bases). The CDR3 runs 13 residues. V shed 2 bases and J shed 5 bases, with 10 bases lying between them. The CDR3 DNA reads TGTGCCAGCAGTTTATCGGGGGTCCACGAGCAGTACGTC. Translating gives CASSLSGVHEQYV.

The chain combines TRBV25-1 with TRBJ2-6; D uncertain. Trimming left V 2 bases short and J 2 bases short, with 16 bases between. Germline V CDR1 and CDR2: MGHDK, SYGVNS. The CDR3 spans 18 residues. Written as DNA, the CDR3 is TGTGCCAGCAGTGAAGGGTATGGCATCGCTCCTGGGGCCAACGTCCTGACTTTC. This sequence encodes CASSEGYGIAPGANVLTF.

As regards this clonotype: An end of the junction differs from the germline gene, which may be a read error. This sequence joins TRBV7-7 and TRBJ2-1, with D tentatively TRBD2 (5 bases). The CDR3 sequence is 13 residues long. Germline V gene lookup returns CDR1 SSHAT and CDR2 FNYEAQ (reference sequence). The DNA of the CDR3 is TGTGCTAGCAGCTTATCTAGCTGGAATGAGCAGTTCTTC. This translates into CASSLSSWNEQFF.

The chain uses TRBV27 and TRBJ2-1, with a possible D match to TRBD2 (5 bases). With 6 bases removed from V and 9 bases from J, the gap between germline ends came to 9 bases. The CDR3 sequence is 11 residues long. The V gene's germline CDR1 is MNHEY and CDR2 SMNVEV (reference sequence). For the CDR3, the DNA is TGTGCCAGCAGCCAAAGCGGTGAGCAGTTCTTC. This sequence encodes CASSQSGEQFF.

The chain recombines TRBV19 with TRBJ1-5, with a tentative D call TRBD1 (5 bases). Germline-derived CDR1 and CDR2 are LNHDA and SQIVND (reference sequence). The CDR3 is made up of 19 amino acids. Trimming shortened V by 5 bases and J by 2 bases, and 25 bases separated the two germline ends. This CDR3 is CASSATKGTDGFGNQPQHF. The DNA of the CDR3 is TGTGCCAGTAGTGCTACGAAGGGGACTGATGGGTTCGGCAATCAGCCCCAGCATTTT.

This rearrangement joins TRBV15 to TRBJ1-5; no reliable D call. The CDR3 extends over 13 amino acids. Germline-derived CDR1 and CDR2 are LNHNV and YYDKDF (reference sequence). V was trimmed by 4 bases and J by 5 bases, leaving 9 bases between them. The CDR3, as DNA: TGTGCCACCAGCATTCTCCGGGATCAGCCCCAGCATTTT. This codes for CATSILRDQPQHF. The complete variable domain, with remaining parts taken from reference TRBV15 and TRBJ1-5, reads DAMVIQNPRYQVTQFGKPVTLSCSQTLNHNVMYWYQQKSSQAPKLLFHYYDKDFNNEADTPDNFQSRRPNTSFCFLDIRSPGLGDTAMYLCATSILRDQPQHFGDGTRLSIL.

The V and J genes are TRBV5-6 and TRBJ1-5; D remains ambiguous. The germline V gene encodes CDR1 SGHDT and CDR2 YYEEEE. CDR3 size: 12 residues. V lost 2 bases, J lost 4 bases, and 4 bases lay in between. The CDR3 DNA reads as TGTGCCAGCAGCTTAAAGAATCAGCCCCAGCATTTT. Protein product: CASSLKNQPQHF.

The rearrangement links TRBV13 to TRBJ1-1; perhaps TRBD1 as D (6 bases). Germline CDR1 reads PRHDT; CDR2 reads FYEKMQ (reference sequence). The CDR3 is 16 amino acids. Trimming cost V 1 base and J 5 bases, with 17 bases left between them. The CDR3 is CASSLERGGRSTEAFF. In nucleotides, the CDR3 is TGTGCCAGCAGCTTAGAGCGGGGGGGGCGGAGTACTGAAGCTTTCTTT.